This note documents a single TCR beta chain sequence. This may be a read error: a much more frequent sequence differs by one nucleotide. By quantitative 5'-RACE with molecular barcodes, the TCR beta libraries were made. TCRdb itself ran the 5' RACE reads through MiXCR, one entry per CDR3 protein. The sample contains about 230,000 distinct CDR3 sequences, 8% to 9% of which appear only once. This CDR3 is 12 amino acids long. With 2 bases removed from V and 4 bases from J, the gap between germline ends came to 4 bases. This sample stems from a study of CD8 T cells in ankylosing spondylitis. The sequencing sample was made of blood, either unsorted or a sorted T cell fraction (not recorded which). This chain uses TRBV12-3 or TRBV12-4 with TRBJ2-3, with D hard to call. This clonotype originated in a female donor with ankylosing spondylitis or in good health (not recorded which). The CDR3 is CASSLRPDTQYF. DNA of the CDR3: TGTGCCAGCAGTTTAAGGCCAGATACGCAGTATTTT.